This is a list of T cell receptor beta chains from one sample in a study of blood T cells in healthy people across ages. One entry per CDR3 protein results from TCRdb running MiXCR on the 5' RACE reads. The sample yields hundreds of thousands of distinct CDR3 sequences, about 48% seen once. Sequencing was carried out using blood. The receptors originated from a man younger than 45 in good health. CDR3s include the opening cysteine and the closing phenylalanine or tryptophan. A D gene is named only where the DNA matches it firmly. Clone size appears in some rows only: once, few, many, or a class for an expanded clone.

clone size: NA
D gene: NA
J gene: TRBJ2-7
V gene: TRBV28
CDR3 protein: CASRDRTETYEQYF
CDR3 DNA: TGTGCCAGCAGGGATCGGACTGAGACCTACGAGCAGTACTTC

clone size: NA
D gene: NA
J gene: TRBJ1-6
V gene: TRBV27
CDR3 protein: CASSFRADETSSYNSPLHF
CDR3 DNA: TGTGCCAGCAGTTTTAGGGCAGATGAGACAAGCTCCTATAATTCACCCCTCCACTTT

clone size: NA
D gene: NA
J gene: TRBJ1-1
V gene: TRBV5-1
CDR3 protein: CASSLVGSGNTEAFF
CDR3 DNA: TGCGCCAGCAGCTTGGTAGGGTCTGGGAACACTGAAGCTTTCTTT

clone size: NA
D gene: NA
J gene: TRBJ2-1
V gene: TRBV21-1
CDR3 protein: CASPASWRFGQFF
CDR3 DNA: TGTGCGAGCCCTGCCTCATGGAGATTTGGGCAGTTCTTC

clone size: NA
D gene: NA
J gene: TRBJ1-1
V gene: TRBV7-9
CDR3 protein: CASGLEGNAEAFF
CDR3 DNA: TGTGCCAGCGGATTGGAGGGGAATGCTGAAGCTTTCTTT

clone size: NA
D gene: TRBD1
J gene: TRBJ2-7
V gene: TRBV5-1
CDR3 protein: CASSLWDSTYEQYF
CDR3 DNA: TGCGCCAGCAGCTTGTGGGACAGTACCTACGAGCAGTACTTC

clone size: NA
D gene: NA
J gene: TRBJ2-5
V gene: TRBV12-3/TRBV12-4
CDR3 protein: CASSSPGAFQETQYF
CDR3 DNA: TGTGCCAGCAGTTCCCCTGGAGCGTTCCAAGAGACCCAGTACTTC

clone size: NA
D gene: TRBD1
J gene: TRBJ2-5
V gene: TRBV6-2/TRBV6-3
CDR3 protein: CASNPGQAPVFGTQYF
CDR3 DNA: TGTGCCAGCAACCCAGGACAGGCGCCCGTTTTTGGGACCCAGTACTTC

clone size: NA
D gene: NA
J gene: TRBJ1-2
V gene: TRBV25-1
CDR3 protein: CASSELDGQAVYGYTF
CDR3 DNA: TGTGCCAGCAGTGAATTAGATGGGCAGGCCGTCTATGGCTACACCTTC

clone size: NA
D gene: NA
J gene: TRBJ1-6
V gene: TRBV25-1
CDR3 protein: CASSENKGVRDSPLHF
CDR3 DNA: TGTGCCAGCAGTGAGAATAAGGGGGTTCGAGATTCACCCCTCCACTTT

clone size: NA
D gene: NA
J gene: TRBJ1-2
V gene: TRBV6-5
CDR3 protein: CASSYSLQGLNYGYTF
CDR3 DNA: TGTGCCAGCAGTTACTCCCTCCAGGGGCTTAACTATGGCTACACCTTC

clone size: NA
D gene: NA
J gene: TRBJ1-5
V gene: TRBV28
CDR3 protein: CASMLRVNQPQHF
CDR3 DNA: TGTGCCAGCATGCTAAGGGTTAATCAGCCCCAGCATTTT

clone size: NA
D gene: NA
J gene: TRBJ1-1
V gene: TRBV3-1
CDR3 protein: CASSRVGTEAFF
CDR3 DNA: TGTGCCAGCAGCCGTGTAGGCACTGAAGCTTTCTTT

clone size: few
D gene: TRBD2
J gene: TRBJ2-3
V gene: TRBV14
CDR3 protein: CASSFLTSVTDTQYF
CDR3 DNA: TGTGCCAGCAGCTTCCTGACTAGCGTCACAGATACGCAGTATTTT

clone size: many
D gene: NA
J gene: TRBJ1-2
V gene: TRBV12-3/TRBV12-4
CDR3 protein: CASSPTVNYGYTF
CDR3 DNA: TGTGCCAGCAGTCCTACAGTTAACTATGGCTACACCTTC

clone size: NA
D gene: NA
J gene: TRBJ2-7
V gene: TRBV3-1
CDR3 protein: CASSQTMDEQYF
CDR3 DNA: TGTGCCAGCAGCCAAACGATGGACGAGCAGTACTTC

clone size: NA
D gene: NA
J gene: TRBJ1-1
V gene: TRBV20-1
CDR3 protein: CSARVSSGANTEAFF
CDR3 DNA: TGCAGTGCTAGAGTGTCCTCCGGGGCTAACACTGAAGCTTTCTTT

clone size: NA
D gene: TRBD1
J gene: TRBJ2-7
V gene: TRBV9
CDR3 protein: CASSVSPGTGSTYEQYF
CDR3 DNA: TGTGCCAGCAGCGTAAGCCCCGGGACAGGGTCCACCTACGAGCAGTACTTC

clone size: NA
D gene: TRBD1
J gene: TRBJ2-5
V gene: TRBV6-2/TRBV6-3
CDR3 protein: CASRPRDREETQYF
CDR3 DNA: TGTGCCAGCAGACCACGGGACAGGGAAGAGACCCAGTACTTC

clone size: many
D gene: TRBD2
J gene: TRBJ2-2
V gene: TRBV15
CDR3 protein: CATSPTSGDHTGELFF
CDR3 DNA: TGTGCCACCAGCCCTACTAGCGGGGATCACACCGGGGAGCTGTTTTTT

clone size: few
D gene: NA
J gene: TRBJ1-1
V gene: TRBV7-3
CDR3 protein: CASSLRAANLNTEAFF
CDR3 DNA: TGTGCCAGCAGCTTAAGGGCAGCAAACTTGAACACTGAAGCTTTCTTT

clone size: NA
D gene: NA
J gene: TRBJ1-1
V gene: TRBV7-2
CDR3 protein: CASSVAQRTEAFF
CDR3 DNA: TGTGCCAGCAGCGTAGCCCAGAGGACTGAAGCTTTCTTT

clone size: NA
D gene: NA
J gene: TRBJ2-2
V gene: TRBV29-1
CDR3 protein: CSVIGGPNTGELFF
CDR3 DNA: TGCAGCGTTATCGGAGGGCCGAACACCGGGGAGCTGTTTTTT

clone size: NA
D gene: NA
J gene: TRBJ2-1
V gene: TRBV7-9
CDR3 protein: CASSLVGHPAVYEQFF
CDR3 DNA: TGTGCCAGCAGCTTAGTCGGGCACCCCGCGGTCTATGAGCAGTTCTTC

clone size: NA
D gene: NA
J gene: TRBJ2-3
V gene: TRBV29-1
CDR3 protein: CSVPRGGTDTQYF
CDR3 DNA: TGCAGCGTTCCTAGGGGGGGCACAGATACGCAGTATTTT

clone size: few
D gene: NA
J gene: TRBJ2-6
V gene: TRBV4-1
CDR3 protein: CASSQGGGRPLWANVLTF
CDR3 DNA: TGCGCCAGCAGCCAAGGGGGAGGCAGACCTCTGTGGGCCAACGTCCTGACTTTC

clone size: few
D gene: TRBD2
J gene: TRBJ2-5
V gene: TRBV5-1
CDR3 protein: CASSLTSGDSETQYF
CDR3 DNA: TGCGCCAGCAGCTTGACTAGCGGGGATTCGGAGACCCAGTACTTC

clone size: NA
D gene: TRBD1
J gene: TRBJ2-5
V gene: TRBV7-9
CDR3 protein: CASSRHGQGAYKQYF
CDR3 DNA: TGTGCCAGCAGCCGTCATGGACAGGGGGCTTACAAGCAGTACTTC

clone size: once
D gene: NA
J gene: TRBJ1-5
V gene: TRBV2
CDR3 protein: CASSDDANQPQHF
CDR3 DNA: TGTGCCAGCAGTGACGACGCAAATCAGCCCCAGCATTTT

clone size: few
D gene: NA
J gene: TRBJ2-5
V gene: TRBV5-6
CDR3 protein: CASSLVRDLRTQYF
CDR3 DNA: TGTGCCAGCAGCTTGGTAAGGGACCTACGGACCCAGTACTTC

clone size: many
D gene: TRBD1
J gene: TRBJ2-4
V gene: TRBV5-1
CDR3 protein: CASSLRDRGAKNIQYF
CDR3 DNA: TGCGCCAGCAGCTTGAGAGACAGGGGAGCCAAAAACATTCAGTACTTC

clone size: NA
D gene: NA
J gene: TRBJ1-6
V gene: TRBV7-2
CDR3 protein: CASGAEGTYNSPLHF
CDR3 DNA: TGTGCCAGCGGAGCTGAGGGAACCTATAATTCACCCCTCCACTTT

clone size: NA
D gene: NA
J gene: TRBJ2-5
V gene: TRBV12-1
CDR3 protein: CASSRLIRDAQETQYF
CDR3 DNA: TGTGCCAGCAGCCGCCTCATACGGGACGCCCAAGAGACCCAGTACTTC

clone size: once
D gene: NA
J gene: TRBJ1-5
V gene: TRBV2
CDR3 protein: CASTDKNSNQPQHF
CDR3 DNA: TGTGCCAGCACCGACAAGAATAGCAATCAGCCCCAGCATTTT

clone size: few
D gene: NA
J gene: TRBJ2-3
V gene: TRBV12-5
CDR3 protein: CASGLGDLSGGDTQYF
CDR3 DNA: TGTGCTAGTGGTTTGGGAGACCTGTCCGGGGGAGATACGCAGTATTTT

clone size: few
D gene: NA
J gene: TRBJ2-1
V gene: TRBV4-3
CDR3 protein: CASSHYLGEQFF
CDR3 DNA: TGCGCCAGCAGCCATTACTTGGGTGAGCAGTTCTTC

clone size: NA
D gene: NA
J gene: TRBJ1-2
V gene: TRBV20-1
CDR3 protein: CSAREGPYTF
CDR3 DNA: TGCAGTGCTAGAGAGGGACCATACACCTTC

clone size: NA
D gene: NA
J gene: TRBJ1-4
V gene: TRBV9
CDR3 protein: CASSVSGPNEKLFF
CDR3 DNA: TGTGCCAGCAGCGTATCAGGACCTAATGAAAAACTGTTTTTT

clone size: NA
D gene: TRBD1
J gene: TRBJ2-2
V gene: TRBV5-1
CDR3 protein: CASKGTAQTGELFF
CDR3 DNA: TGCGCCAGCAAGGGGACAGCACAAACCGGGGAGCTGTTTTTT

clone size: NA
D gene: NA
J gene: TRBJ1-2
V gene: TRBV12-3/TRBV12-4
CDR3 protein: CASSLLPVIPEDGYTF
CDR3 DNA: TGTGCCAGCAGTTTATTACCCGTCATCCCTGAGGATGGCTACACCTTC

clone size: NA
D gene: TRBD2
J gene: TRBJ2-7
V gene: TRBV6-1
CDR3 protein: CASSVGGGPYVQYF
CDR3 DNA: TGTGCCAGCAGTGTTGGGGGGGGACCCTACGTGCAGTACTTC

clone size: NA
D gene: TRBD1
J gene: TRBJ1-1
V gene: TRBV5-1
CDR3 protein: CASSLAGTGDTEAFF
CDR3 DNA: TGCGCCAGCAGCTTGGCCGGGACAGGGGACACTGAAGCTTTCTTT

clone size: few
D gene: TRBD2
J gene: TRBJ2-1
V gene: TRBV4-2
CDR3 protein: CASSQDPGLATNEQFF
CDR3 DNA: TGTGCCAGCAGCCAAGATCCGGGACTAGCTACCAATGAGCAGTTCTTC

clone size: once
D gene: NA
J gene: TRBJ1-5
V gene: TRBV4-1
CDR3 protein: CASSQDGEGYSNQPQHF
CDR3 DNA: TGCGCCAGCAGCCAAGACGGGGAGGGTTATAGCAATCAGCCCCAGCATTTT

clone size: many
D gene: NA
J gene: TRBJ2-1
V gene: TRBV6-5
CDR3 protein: CASSPWVHEQFF
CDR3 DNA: TGTGCCAGCAGCCCCTGGGTCCATGAGCAGTTCTTC

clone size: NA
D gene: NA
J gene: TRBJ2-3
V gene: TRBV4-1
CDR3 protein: CASSQRGSGTQYF
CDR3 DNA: TGCGCCAGCAGCCAGAGGGGTAGCGGAACGCAGTATTTT

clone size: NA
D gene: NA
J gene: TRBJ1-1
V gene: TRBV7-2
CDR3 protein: CASSFYRARNTEAFF
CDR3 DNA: TGTGCCAGCAGCTTCTACAGGGCGAGGAACACTGAAGCTTTCTTT

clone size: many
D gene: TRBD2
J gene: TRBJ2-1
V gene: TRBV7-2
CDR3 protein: CASSQTSGGNEQFF
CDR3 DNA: TGTGCCAGCAGCCAAACTAGCGGGGGAAATGAGCAGTTCTTC

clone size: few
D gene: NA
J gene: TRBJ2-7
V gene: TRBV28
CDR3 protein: CASSLSAVRQYF
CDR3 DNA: TGTGCCAGCAGTTTATCGGCAGTCCGGCAGTACTTC

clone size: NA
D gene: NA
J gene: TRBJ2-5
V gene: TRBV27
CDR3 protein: CASSLASSQTQYF
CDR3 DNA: TGTGCCAGCAGTTTGGCTAGCTCTCAAACCCAGTACTTC

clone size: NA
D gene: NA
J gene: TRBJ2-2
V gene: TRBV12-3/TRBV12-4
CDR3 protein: CASSSGTSDTGELFF
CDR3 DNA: TGTGCCAGCAGTTCGGGGACATCAGACACCGGGGAGCTGTTTTTT

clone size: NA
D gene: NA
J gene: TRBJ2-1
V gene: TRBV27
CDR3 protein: CASSPRGGPGTNEQFF
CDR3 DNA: TGTGCCAGCAGTCCCCGAGGAGGCCCGGGGACCAATGAGCAGTTCTTC

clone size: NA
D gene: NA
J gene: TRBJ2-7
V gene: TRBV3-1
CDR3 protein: CASSPGSHSYEQYF
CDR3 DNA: TGTGCCAGCAGCCCGGGATCCCACTCCTACGAGCAGTACTTC

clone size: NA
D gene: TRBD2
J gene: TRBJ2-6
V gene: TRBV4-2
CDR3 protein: CASSQGDSGGSGANVLTF
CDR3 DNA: TGTGCCAGCAGCCAAGGGGATAGCGGGGGGTCTGGGGCCAACGTCCTGACTTTC

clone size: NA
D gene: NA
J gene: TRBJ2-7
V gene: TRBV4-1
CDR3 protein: CASSQAGLSYEQYF
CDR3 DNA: TGCGCCAGCAGCCAAGCAGGGCTTTCCTACGAGCAGTACTTC